This TCR beta chain was sequenced for a study of PD-1 blockade in classical Hodgkin lymphoma. The time point: cycle 4 day 1 (C4D1), after 5 to 7 weeks of nivolumab. Each patient experienced a relapse that followed autologous stem cell transplantation, and brentuximab vedotin exposure varied. From thawed PBMCs, CD8+ T cells were isolated by magnetic negative selection. Germline assignment: CDR1 LNHNV and CDR2 YYDKDF (reference sequence). The CDR3 runs to 16 residues. Clones were read by immunoSEQ multiplex PCR, and TCRdb kept only the in-frame ones, dropping some. The table has roughly 11,000 clones, around 84% seen once. Remarks on this clone: One end of the junction does not line up with germline, which may come from a read error.

The TCR originated in a human donor with classical Hodgkin lymphoma. The donor label of this sample is uncertain. The rearrangement links TRBV15 to TRBJ1-1; D is uncertain. The specimen was CD8+ T cells from blood, collected before the fourth cycle of nivolumab. The CDR3 DNA follows: TGTGCCACCAGCCGAGACCGCCAGTTAGGGAACACTGAAGCTTTCTTT. The encoded protein is CATSRDRQLGNTEAFF.